This TCR beta chain was recovered during a study of blood T cell repertoires in COVID-19. The overall study: The United States, Italy and Spain were the sources of the acute and convalescent COVID-19 samples. T cells, B-cell-depleted T cells, or PBMCs provided the cDNA or gDNA that served as material.

Germline V gives CDR1 SGHDT, CDR2 YYEEEE. V was pared by 0 bases and J by 7 bases, with 8 bases between. This CDR3 has 13 residues. Measured with immunoSEQ multiplex PCR; TCRdb has only the in-frame clones, and not every one. The data contain 400,000 to 450,000 clones, approximately 88% of them seen just once; the ten biggest clones take up roughly 12%. This sequence originates from a woman aged 45-60 years with COVID-19, enrolled during active disease. The source material was peripheral blood. The chain combines TRBV5-6 with TRBJ2-4; weak D call: TRBD1 (6 bases). CDR3 sequence (DNA): TGTGCCAGCAGCTTGGGGGGGCCTAACATTCAGTACTTC. Protein: CASSLGGPNIQYF.